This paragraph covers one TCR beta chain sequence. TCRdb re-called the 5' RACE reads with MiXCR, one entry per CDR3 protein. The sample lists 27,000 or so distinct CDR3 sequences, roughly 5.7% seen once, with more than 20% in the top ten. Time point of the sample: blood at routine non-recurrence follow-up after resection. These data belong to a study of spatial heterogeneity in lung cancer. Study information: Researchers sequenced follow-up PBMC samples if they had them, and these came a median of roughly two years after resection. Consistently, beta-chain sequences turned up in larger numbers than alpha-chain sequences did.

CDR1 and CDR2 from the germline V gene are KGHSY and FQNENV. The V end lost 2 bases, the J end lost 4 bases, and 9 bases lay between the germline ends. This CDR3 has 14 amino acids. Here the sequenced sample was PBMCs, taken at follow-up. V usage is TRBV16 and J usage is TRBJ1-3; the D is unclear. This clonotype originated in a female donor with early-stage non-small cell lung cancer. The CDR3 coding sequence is TGTGCCAGCAGCCAAAATCGTGGGGGAAACACCATATATTTT. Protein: CASSQNRGGNTIYF. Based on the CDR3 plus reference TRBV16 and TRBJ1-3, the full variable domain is GEEVAQTPKHLVRGEGQKAKLYCAPIKGHSYVFWYQQVLKNEFKFLISFQNENVFDETGMPKERFSAKCLPNSPCSLEIQATKLEDSAVYFCASSQNRGGNTIYFGEGSWLTVV.